This paragraph covers one TCR beta chain sequence. Its antigen is currently unknown. The sample is drawn from a study of blood T cells in healthy people across ages. The study, taken as a whole, reports: Higher diversity, along with more naive CD4+ cells, distinguished long-lived donors from aged donors.

Primed by a sample-barcoded 5' primer and a J-beta primer mix, a second PCR proceeded for about 7 to 11 cycles. Via MiXCR, TCRdb re-called the 5' RACE reads, giving one row per CDR3 protein. The sample includes 550,000 to 750,000 distinct CDR3 sequences, 21% of them seen just once. V was trimmed by 2 bases and J by 3 bases, leaving 8 bases between them. This CDR3 comprises 14 residues. The germline CDR1 and CDR2 sequences are SGHAT and FQNNGV. The sequenced material came from blood. J is TRBJ2-1 and V is TRBV11-2; possible D gene TRBD1, 5 bases. The sequence was collected from an older man in good health. The CDR3 bases are TGTGCCAGCAGCTTATTAAGGGGCTACAATGAGCAGTTCTTC. Translation: CASSLLRGYNEQFF.